Following are 20 T cell receptor beta chains from one sample sequenced in a study of blood T cell repertoires in COVID-19. Assay: immunoSEQ multiplex PCR; the TCRdb copy retains only in-frame clones and omits some. The sample has 45,000 to 60,000 clones, more than 70% seen once. Sequencing was performed on peripheral blood. The receptors shown here come from a human donor in a cohort sampled during active COVID-19.

The chain joins TRBV6-2 or TRBV6-3 to TRBJ1-2; TRBD1 might be the D (5 bases). Germline V CDR1 and CDR2: MNHEY, SVGEGT. Trimming left V 4 bases short and J 9 bases short, with 18 bases between. This CDR3 has 14 residues. CDR3 loop: CASSSLWGTLSYTF. CDR3 bases: TGTGCCAGCAGTTCCCTATGGGGCACCCTGAGCTACACCTTC.

The chain recombines TRBV5-4 with TRBJ1-2; tentative D call: TRBD1 (6 bases). This CDR3 comprises 15 residues. Germline CDR1 and CDR2: SGHNT and YYREEE (reference sequence). The ends were cut back, 3 bases at V and 7 bases at J, with 19 bases in the middle. This CDR3 reads CASSSQRQVGRGYTF. CDR3 sequence (DNA): TGTGCCAGCAGCTCCCAAAGACAGGTTGGCCGTGGCTACACCTTC.

The rearrangement joins TRBV4-2 to TRBJ1-3, with unresolved D. CDR1 LGHNA and CDR2 YNFKEQ come from the germline V gene. Trimming pared 0 bases from V and 4 bases from J, leaving 7 bases between. This CDR3 contains 14 residues. The CDR3 DNA reads as TGTGCCAGCAGCCAAGACCACCAGGGAAACACCATATATTTT. Protein: CASSQDHQGNTIYF.

This chain uses TRBV27 with TRBJ1-5; the D is unclear. There are 15 residues in the CDR3. The ends were cut back, 2 bases at V and 7 bases at J, with 15 bases in the middle. Germline V gene sequence: CDR1 MNHEY, CDR2 SMNVEV (reference sequence). The CDR3 protein is CASSLRLAGTQPQHF. CDR3 DNA sequence: TGTGCCAGCAGTTTAAGATTGGCAGGTACGCAGCCCCAGCATTTT.

The gene calls are TRBV10-1 and TRBJ2-1, with D maybe TRBD2 (6 bases). CDR1 is WNHNN and CDR2 is SYGVQD in the germline V gene (reference sequence). V was clipped by 6 bases and J by 5 bases, with 11 bases between them. CDR3 size: 13 residues. CDR3 in DNA: TGCGCCAGCAGCCGGGACTTGGACAATGAGCAGTTCTTC. Its protein product is CASSRDLDNEQFF.

The chain employs TRBV5-1 and TRBJ1-6; 8 bases fit TRBD1. The V gene's germline CDR1 is SGHRS and CDR2 YFSETQ. V was clipped by 4 bases and J by 3 bases; unmatched bases: 6. This CDR3 has 16 amino acids. The DNA of the CDR3 is TGCGCCAGCAGCCCCGGACAGGGCGTCTATAATTCACCCCTCCACTTT. Encoded protein: CASSPGQGVYNSPLHF.

This chain joins TRBV4-2 and TRBJ2-1, with 9 bases that match TRBD2. The germline gives CDR1 LGHNA, CDR2 YNFKEQ. J gave up 3 bases and V 3 bases, and 6 bases lay outside the gene matches. The CDR3 has 16 residues. CDR3 DNA sequence: TGTGCCAGCAGCCAGCTATTAGCGGGGGACTACAATGAGCAGTTCTTC. This sequence encodes CASSQLLAGDYNEQFF.

This chain joins TRBV5-1 and TRBJ2-2; weak D call: TRBD1 (6 bases). CDR1 is SGHRS, CDR2 YFSETQ, per germline. The CDR3 is 15 residues long. Trimming cost V 0 bases and J 2 bases, with 8 bases left between them. CDR3: CASSLEGHNTGELFF. The CDR3 DNA reads TGCGCCAGCAGCTTGGAGGGACACAACACCGGGGAGCTGTTTTTT.

CDR3 in amino acids: CASSLNGVGGYTF. The CDR3 DNA follows: TGTGCCAGCAGCCTGAATGGTGTCGGGGGCTACACCTTC. J is TRBJ1-2 and V is TRBV7-9; D uncertain. Germline V gene lookup returns CDR1 SEHNR and CDR2 FQNEAQ (reference sequence). The CDR3 is 13 amino acids. Trimming shortened V by 5 bases and J by 8 bases, and 15 bases separated the two germline ends.

The rearrangement links TRBV13 to TRBJ2-5; D unclear. Germline V gene data show CDR1 as PRHDT and CDR2 as FYEKMQ (reference sequence). The CDR3 sequence is 14 residues long. V lost 0 bases and J lost 1, with 6 bases in between. CDR3 amino acids: CASSLGGPQETQYF. In nucleotides, the CDR3 is TGTGCCAGCAGCTTAGGGGGCCCCCAAGAGACCCAGTACTTC.

The CDR3 sequence: CASRYTGVDSYEQYF. The CDR3 DNA is TGTGCCAGCAGGTACACAGGGGTAGACTCCTACGAGCAGTACTTC. The chain carries TRBV11-2 and TRBJ2-7; 7 bases are a match to TRBD1. V dropped 6 bases and J dropped 0; count of bases not matched to a gene: 8. Germline lookup yields CDR1 SGHAT and CDR2 FQNNGV. This CDR3 is built from 15 residues.

The genes are TRBV28 and TRBJ2-1, with 8 nucleotides matching TRBD2. Losses at the gene ends were 6 bases for V and 0 bases for J; bases not matched to a gene: 19. CDR1 is MDHEN and CDR2 is SYDVKM in the germline V gene. The length of the CDR3 is 20 residues. CDR3 loop: CASRRPVSGIGPSSYNEQFF. Here the CDR3 DNA reads TGTGCCAGCAGAAGACCGGTTAGCGGGATTGGGCCCAGCTCCTACAATGAGCAGTTCTTC.

The chain links TRBV28 to TRBJ1-5; D is perhaps TRBD1 (5 bases). There are 14 residues in the CDR3. Trimming shortened V by 6 bases and J by 5 bases, and 14 bases separated the two germline ends. CDR1 and CDR2 from the germline V gene are MDHEN and SYDVKM. For the CDR3, the DNA is TGTGCCAGCAGAAACACCAGGGCCGATCAGCCCCAGCATTTT. Residues: CASRNTRADQPQHF.

The CDR3 sequence: CSAKQELNTEAFF. As DNA, the CDR3 is TGCAGCGCCAAACAGGAGTTGAACACTGAAGCTTTCTTT. This chain uses TRBV29-1 with TRBJ1-1; a weak D match, TRBD1 (5 bases). Trimming removed 7 bases at V and 0 bases at J, with 12 bases between. The CDR3 consists of 13 residues. Looked up from germline, CDR1 is SQVTM and CDR2 is ANQGSEA.

The rearrangement links TRBV4-2 to TRBJ1-2; D unclear. Trimming took 0 bases from V and 6 from J, leaving 8 bases between them. The CDR3 sequence is 13 residues long. The germline V gene encodes CDR1 LGHNA and CDR2 YNFKEQ. CDR3 in amino acids: CASSQDSRDGYTF. CDR3 nucleotide sequence: TGTGCCAGCAGCCAAGATTCGAGAGATGGCTACACCTTC.

The chain recombines TRBV7-2 with TRBJ2-7; D gene ambiguous. Per the germline V gene, CDR1 is SGHTA and CDR2 is FQGNSA. The V and J ends lost 4 bases and 3 bases respectively, with 7 bases between them. The CDR3 loop spans 12 amino acids. CDR3 sequence reads: CASSSRYYEQYF. The CDR3 DNA reads as TGTGCCAGCAGCTCCCGTTACTACGAGCAGTACTTC.

The genes are TRBV7-2 and TRBJ2-7, with a possible D match to TRBD2 (5 bases). The CDR3 consists of 12 residues. Germline V CDR1 and CDR2: SGHTA, FQGNSA. The ends were cut back, 2 bases at V and 4 bases at J, with 6 bases in the middle. The CDR3 loop is CASSLSGYEQYF. The CDR3 bases are TGTGCCAGCAGCTTATCGGGGTACGAGCAGTACTTC.

V usage is TRBV29-1 and J usage is TRBJ2-7; D unclear. Germline V lookup: CDR1 SQVTM, CDR2 ANQGSEA. CDR3 length equals 13 residues. V dropped 2 bases and J dropped 0 bases, with 8 bases sitting between them. The CDR3, as DNA: TGCAGCGTTGAAACACCTGACTCCTACGAGCAGTACTTC. This sequence encodes CSVETPDSYEQYF.

CDR3 sequence (DNA): TGCGCCAGCAGCTTGAGGGACAGTACCACAGATACGCAGTATTTT. This encodes CASSLRDSTTDTQYF. V and J are TRBV5-1 and TRBJ2-3; 7 nucleotides align to TRBD1. This CDR3 spans 15 amino acids. Trimming at V came to 1 base and at J to 2 bases, leaving 4 bases not matched to a gene. CDR1 and CDR2 (germline): SGHRS, YFSETQ. The variable domain in full, with the rest retrieved from reference TRBV5-1 and TRBJ2-3, is KAGVTQTPRYLIKTRGQQVTLSCSPISGHRSVSWYQQTPGQGLQFLFEYFSETQRNKGNFPGRFSGRQFSNSRSEMNVSTLELGDSALYLCASSLRDSTTDTQYFGPGTRLTVL.

The chain links TRBV5-4 to TRBJ2-7; 9 nucleotides line up with TRBD1. Germline CDR1 SGHNT, CDR2 YYREEE (reference sequence). Trimming cost V 3 bases and J 4 bases; bases outside gene matches: 5. This CDR3 has 14 residues. CDR3 in amino acids: CASSSRTGEYEQYF. The CDR3 region has the DNA TGTGCCAGCAGCTCAAGGACAGGGGAGTACGAGCAGTACTTC. The variable domain in full, with the rest retrieved from reference TRBV5-4 and TRBJ2-7, is ETGVTQSPTHLIKTRGQQVTLRCSSQSGHNTVSWYQQALGQGPQFIFQYYREEENGRGNFPPRFSGLQFPNYSSELNVNALELDDSALYLCASSSRTGEYEQYFGPGTRLTVT.